This T cell receptor (beta chain) was obtained from a study of T-cell reconstitution after alpha-beta-depleted transplantation in children. Study-wide points: Hyperexpanded clones declined; after one year, newly produced T cells mostly supplied diversity. For some patients, TCRbeta diversity was high at day 60 because of recipient T cells and thymic progenitors that survived.

The CDR3 is made up of 13 amino acids. Per the germline V gene, CDR1 is ENHRY and CDR2 is SYGVKD. J lost 2 bases, V lost 10 bases, and 3 bases had no gene match. The sample holds a few counts of this clonotype. Its antigen is not known. A library of TCRbeta sequences, prepared with unique molecular identifiers, was generated. TCRdb ran MiXCR on the PCR reads and lists one entry per CDR3 protein. The sample lists about 460,000 distinct CDR3 sequences; about 10% were seen once. The material was PBMCs, obtained before TCRalphabeta/CD19-depleted stem cell transplant. This sequence joins TRBV10-3 and TRBJ2-2; 8 bases map to TRBD2. This TCR derives from a child aged 2 to 9 with inherited bone marrow failure, due to receive a stem cell transplant. The DNA of the CDR3 is TGTGCCACCGGGGGGGGAAACACCGGGGAGCTGTTTTTT. Its protein is CATGGGNTGELFF.